These 11 T cell receptor beta chains share one sample of origin, sequenced in a study of cytomegalovirus exposure and HLA in healthy donors. The PCR ran on 60 Vbeta and 13 Jbeta primers. Sequenced by immunoSEQ multiplex PCR; TCRdb stores in-frame clones only, minus some. The data hold a few hundred thousand clones, with 85% to 95% observed a single time. The specimen was PBMCs. These receptors were collected from a girl aged 2 to 10 in good health and CMV-seronegative.

This chain joins TRBV6-5 and TRBJ1-5; no clear D. CDR1 is MNHEY and CDR2 is SVGAGI in the germline V gene. V was pared by 6 bases and J by 0 bases, with 12 bases between. The CDR3 runs to 15 residues. The DNA of the CDR3 is TGTGCCAGCAGGGCGACACCCCATAGCAATCAGCCCCAGCATTTT. Translation: CASRATPHSNQPQHF.

The chain combines TRBV6-5 with TRBJ2-7; 7 bases are shared with TRBD2. With V trimmed by 6 bases and J by 4 bases, 12 bases remained unmatched. Germline CDR1 is MNHEY and CDR2 is SVGAGI. The CDR3 loop spans 15 amino acids. The CDR3 loop reads CASRGVGRENYEQYF. The CDR3 bases are TGTGCCAGCAGGGGCGTTGGGCGGGAGAATTACGAGCAGTACTTC.

The chain combines TRBV11-2 with TRBJ2-1; 8 positions agree with TRBD1. Germline CDR1 is SGHAT and CDR2 is FQNNGV. J lost 9 bases, V lost 4 bases, and 5 bases had no gene match. The CDR3 is 13 amino acids. In DNA form, the CDR3 reads TGTGCCAGCAGCTCGACAGGGGTCGGTGAGCAGTTCTTC. It specifies CASSSTGVGEQFF.

This chain joins TRBV30 and TRBJ1-5, with TRBD1 identical over 7 bases. Germline assignment: CDR1 GTSNPN and CDR2 SVGIG (reference sequence). The V gene end was trimmed by 3 bases and the J gene end by 3 bases; junction bases not matched to a gene: 2. There are 13 residues in the CDR3. CDR3 DNA: TGTGCCTGGAGAGGACAGGTCAATCAGCCCCAGCATTTT. Its protein product is CAWRGQVNQPQHF.

This clone has just a few counts. J is TRBJ2-2 and V is TRBV10-3, with D uncertain. The CDR3 covers 11 residues. The V gene's germline CDR1 is ENHRY and CDR2 SYGVKD. Deletions cut 4 bases from V and 5 bases from J, with 2 bases between. The CDR3 loop is CAISATGELFF. The CDR3 DNA reads as TGTGCCATCAGTGCGACCGGGGAGCTGTTTTTT.

The rearrangement uses TRBV7-8 and TRBJ1-1; a weak D match, TRBD1 (6 bases). Germline CDR1 SGHVS, CDR2 FQNEAQ. The CDR3 is made up of 13 amino acids. With 5 bases removed from V and 6 bases from J, the gap between germline ends came to 13 bases. CDR3 DNA: TGTGCCAGCAGCGTGAAGGGGACACCTGAAGCTTTCTTT. Amino acids: CASSVKGTPEAFF.

The chain recombines TRBV2 with TRBJ1-5; 8 positions match TRBD1. Unmatched junction bases numbered 5, after V lost 1 base and J lost 6 bases. The germline gives CDR1 SNHLY, CDR2 FYNNEI. CDR3 length equals 15 residues. CDR3 in amino acids: CASSEDGQGSQPQHF. The CDR3, as DNA: TGTGCCAGCAGTGAAGACGGACAGGGCAGTCAGCCCCAGCATTTT.

A single count supports this clone. The chain combines TRBV5-8 with TRBJ2-1; the match to TRBD2 covers 7 bases. V was clipped by 1 base and J by 0 bases; unmatched bases: 1. The length of the CDR3 is 15 residues. CDR1 SGHTS and CDR2 YDEGEE come from the germline V gene. CDR3 bases: TGTGCCAGCAGCTTGAGCGGGGCCTCCTACAATGAGCAGTTCTTC. Amino acid sequence: CASSLSGASYNEQFF.

V usage is TRBV9 and J usage is TRBJ2-7, with 11 bases lining up with TRBD2. The CDR3 is 16 residues long. In germline, CDR1 is SGDLS, CDR2 YYNGEE. V lost 0 bases to trimming and J lost 5 bases; unmatched junction nucleotides: 7. CDR3 sequence reads: CASSVEIAGGFNEQYF. CDR3 nucleotides: TGTGCCAGCAGCGTAGAAATAGCGGGAGGGTTCAACGAGCAGTACTTC.

The chain carries TRBV6-1 and TRBJ2-7, with D tentatively TRBD1 (5 bases). Trimming pared 3 bases from V and 2 bases from J, leaving 8 bases between. This CDR3 spans 13 amino acids. Germline V CDR1 and CDR2: MNHNS, SASEGT. CDR3 sequence (DNA): TGTGCCAGCAGTGATAACAGGCCCTACGAGCAGTACTTC. This gives the protein CASSDNRPYEQYF.

This chain connects TRBV19 to TRBJ2-3; 8 positions match TRBD2. CDR3 length: 16 residues. J was trimmed by 4 bases and V by 2 bases; bases with no gene match: 8. CDR1 is LNHDA and CDR2 is SQIVND in the germline V gene (reference sequence). The CDR3 DNA reads TGTGCCAGTAGTATATTAGCGGGAATGGGCCCAGATACGCAGTATTTT. It is translated as CASSILAGMGPDTQYF.